The 10 T cell receptor beta chains listed next were all sequenced from one sample in a study of blood T cell repertoires in COVID-19. This table comes from immunoSEQ multiplex PCR, and its TCRdb copy is limited to in-frame clones, with some not included. The sample records a few hundred thousand clones, around 84% being singletons. The sample was peripheral blood. These receptors all stem from a woman aged 55-70 years who had recovered from COVID-19.

The CDR3 DNA sequence: TGTGCCAGCAGCCCTGTTGGCGGGACAGGGGTCACAGATACGCAGTATTTT. Its translation: CASSPVGGTGVTDTQYF. V is TRBV7-9 and J is TRBJ2-3; 10 nucleotides line up with TRBD1. The length of the CDR3 is 17 residues. Losses at the gene ends were 5 bases for V and 2 bases for J; bases not matched to a gene: 10. Germline assignment: CDR1 SEHNR and CDR2 FQNEAQ (reference sequence).

The chain carries TRBV2 and TRBJ1-6; 10 nucleotides agree with TRBD1. Per the germline V gene, CDR1 is SNHLY and CDR2 is FYNNEI. CDR3 length: 14 amino acids. Trimming cost V 6 bases and J 6 bases; bases outside gene matches: 2. CDR3 loop: CASSGDRGNSPLHF. The CDR3 DNA reads as TGTGCCAGCAGCGGGGACAGGGGTAATTCACCCCTCCACTTT.

The rearrangement joins TRBV13 to TRBJ2-1; a weak D match, TRBD2 (6 bases). The CDR3 has 15 amino acids. Trimming shortened V by 5 bases and J by 5 bases, and 16 bases separated the two germline ends. Germline V gene data show CDR1 as PRHDT and CDR2 as FYEKMQ (reference sequence). CDR3 loop: CASSARTKSNNEQFF. The CDR3 coding sequence is TGTGCCAGCAGCGCCCGGACTAAATCAAACAATGAGCAGTTCTTC.

The V and J genes are TRBV3-1 (or the pseudogene TRBV3-2) and TRBJ2-6; D is undetermined. The CDR3 covers 14 residues. The germline V gene has CDR1 LGHDT and CDR2 YNNKEL (reference sequence). V was trimmed by 1 base and J by 6 bases, leaving 7 bases between them. CDR3 DNA sequence: TGTGCCAGCAGCCAAGGTCTGTTGGCCAACGTCCTGACTTTC. It encodes CASSQGLLANVLTF.

This chain connects TRBV7-3 to TRBJ2-3; TRBD2 matches at 8 bases. The V gene end was trimmed by 5 bases and the J gene end by 4 bases; junction bases not matched to a gene: 11. This CDR3 contains 16 residues. CDR1 is SGHTA, CDR2 FQGTGA, per germline. CDR3 in DNA: TGTGCCAGCAGCCCGGGGGAGGGACTAGTTGCAGATACGCAGTATTTT. It encodes CASSPGEGLVADTQYF.

CDR3 DNA: TGTGCCAGCATTAAAACAGGGAGCACAGATACGCAGTATTTT. This sequence encodes CASIKTGSTDTQYF. The rearrangement links TRBV27 to TRBJ2-3, with D possibly TRBD1 on 6 matching bases. Trimming shortened V by 7 bases and J by 0 bases, and 11 bases separated the two germline ends. CDR1 is MNHEY, CDR2 SMNVEV, per germline (reference sequence). This CDR3 is built from 14 residues.

The CDR3 sequence is CASSLTTRYGYTF. The CDR3 bases are TGCGCCAGCAGCTTGACAACCCGCTATGGCTACACCTTC. The chain joins TRBV5-1 to TRBJ1-2; D unclear. V lost 1 base and J 4 bases, leaving 8 bases between the germline ends. The CDR3 runs 13 residues. Germline V CDR1 and CDR2: SGHRS, YFSETQ. Full variable domain (outside the CDR3, taken from reference TRBV5-1 and TRBJ1-2): KAGVTQTPRYLIKTRGQQVTLSCSPISGHRSVSWYQQTPGQGLQFLFEYFSETQRNKGNFPGRFSGRQFSNSRSEMNVSTLELGDSALYLCASSLTTRYGYTFGSGTRLTVV.

This chain joins TRBV12-3 or TRBV12-4 and TRBJ1-1; D remains ambiguous. V dropped 6 bases and J dropped 4 bases, with 12 bases sitting between them. This CDR3 has 13 residues. CDR3 sequence reads: CASRGSVSTEAFF. The CDR3 DNA is TGTGCCAGCAGGGGGAGCGTGAGCACTGAAGCTTTCTTT.

The table lists this clone with a few counts. The chain joins TRBV6-5 to TRBJ1-1; D perhaps matches TRBD1 (5 bases). Per the germline V gene, CDR1 is MNHEY and CDR2 is SVGAGI. The CDR3 spans 14 residues. V lost 10 bases, J lost 2 bases, and 17 bases lay in between. The CDR3 bases are TGTGCCACCACTGGGGCCCAGACTAACACTGAAGCTTTCTTT. The encoded protein is CATTGAQTNTEAFF.

This rearrangement joins TRBV3-1 (or the pseudogene TRBV3-2) to TRBJ1-4, with 9 positions matching TRBD1. J gave up 7 bases and V 4 bases, and 1 base lay outside the gene matches. Germline values: CDR1 LGHDT, CDR2 YNNKEL (reference sequence). The CDR3 is 13 residues long. For the CDR3, the DNA is TGTGCCAGCAGCCTGGGACAGGGTGAAAAACTGTTTTTT. Translation: CASSLGQGEKLFF.